A single sample gave rise to the 4 T cell receptor beta chains below, sequenced in a study of blood T cell repertoires in COVID-19. Profiled with immunoSEQ multiplex PCR; TCRdb holds only in-frame clones, not every one. Among about 310,000 clones listed, roughly 87% were seen once. The sample comprised PBMCs or T cells enriched from blood (not recorded which). The receptors originated from a woman in her late teens or twenties who had recovered from COVID-19.

The chain recombines TRBV6-4 with TRBJ1-2, with D hard to call. The CDR3 covers 17 residues. Germline V gene data show CDR1 as MRHNA and CDR2 as SNTAGT. V was cut by 2 bases and J by 4 bases, with 20 bases left in between. The CDR3 loop reads CASSDGRADKDIYGYTF. The CDR3 DNA follows: TGTGCCAGCAGTGACGGGAGGGCAGACAAAGACATCTATGGCTACACCTTC.

The rearrangement links TRBV9 to TRBJ2-5, with 7 nucleotides matching TRBD2. Germline assignment: CDR1 SGDLS and CDR2 YYNGEE. The CDR3 covers 14 residues. Germline trimming cut 3 bases from V and 5 bases from J; bases unmatched to any gene: 7. The CDR3, as DNA: TGTGCCAGCAGCGCTAGCGGAGGAGGGGAGACCCAGTACTTC. Translating gives CASSASGGGETQYF.

This chain uses TRBV7-9 with TRBJ2-1; possible D gene TRBD1, 6 bases. V was clipped by 5 bases and J by 8 bases, with 16 bases between them. CDR1 and CDR2 from the germline V gene are SEHNR and FQNEAQ (reference sequence). CDR3 length: 14 amino acids. CDR3 bases: TGTGCCAGCAGCATCGTAAACAGGGAAGATGAGCAGTTCTTC. Encoded protein: CASSIVNREDEQFF.

The chain joins TRBV7-2 to TRBJ1-4; 7 bases are shared with TRBD1. This CDR3 contains 16 residues. J lost 5 bases, V lost 5 bases, and 11 bases had no gene match. Germline V gives CDR1 SGHTA, CDR2 FQGNSA. Here the CDR3 reads CASSSSRDSVNEKLFF. The CDR3 DNA sequence: TGTGCCAGCAGCAGCAGCCGGGACAGCGTGAATGAAAAACTGTTTTTT.